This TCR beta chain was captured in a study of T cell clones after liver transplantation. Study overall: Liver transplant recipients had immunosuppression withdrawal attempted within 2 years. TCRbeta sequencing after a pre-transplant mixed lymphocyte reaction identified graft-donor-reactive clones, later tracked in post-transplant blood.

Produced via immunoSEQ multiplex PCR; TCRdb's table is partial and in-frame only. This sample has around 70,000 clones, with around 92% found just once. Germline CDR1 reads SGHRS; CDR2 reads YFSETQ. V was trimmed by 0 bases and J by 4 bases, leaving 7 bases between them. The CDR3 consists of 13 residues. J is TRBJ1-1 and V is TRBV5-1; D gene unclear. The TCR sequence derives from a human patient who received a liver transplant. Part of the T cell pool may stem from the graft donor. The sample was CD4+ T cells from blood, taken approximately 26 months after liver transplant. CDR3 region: CASSLAASTEAFF. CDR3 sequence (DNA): TGCGCCAGCAGCTTGGCTGCCAGCACTGAAGCTTTCTTT.